This T cell receptor (beta chain) comes out of a study of blood T cell repertoires in COVID-19. This table comes from immunoSEQ multiplex PCR, and its TCRdb copy is limited to in-frame clones, with some not included. The sample shows under 350,000 clones, around 86% of them seen only once. The CDR3 is 16 residues long. Deletions cut 2 bases from V and 2 bases from J, with 12 bases between. Germline CDR1 reads MDHEN; CDR2 reads SYDVKM. The V and J genes are TRBV28 and TRBJ2-2, with D possibly TRBD1 on 5 matching bases. The sample was PBMCs or T cells enriched from blood (not recorded which). This clonotype originated in a woman aged 40 to 50 with acute COVID-19. CDR3 residues: CASSLTRVFNTGELFF. DNA for the CDR3: TGTGCCAGCAGTTTAACCAGGGTATTCAACACCGGGGAGCTGTTTTTT.